One and the same sample provided the 26 T cell receptor beta chains below, sequenced in a study of human CD8 memory T cell subsets. TCR beta was sequenced from UMI-tagged 5' RACE libraries. TCRdb reworked the 5' RACE reads into one entry per CDR3 protein, no DNA. The sample is made up of approximately 11,000 distinct CDR3 sequences, and the top ten hold roughly 15% of it. Sequenced sample: CD8+ stem-like memory T cells (TSCM and TCM) sorted from PBMCs. This sample's subset: stem-like memory CD8 T cells (TSTEM), CCR7+ PD-1- TIGIT-. Receptors were obtained from a human donor in good health.

This clonotype registers medium-sized by frequency. The chain links TRBV2 to TRBJ2-1; the TCRdb call, TRBD1, lacks DNA for checking. The germline V gene has CDR1 SNHLY and CDR2 FYNNEI. CDR3 length equals 13 residues. CDR3 amino acids: CASKRSGGNEQFF.

The J gene is TRBJ2-2, the V gene TRBV28; TCRdb reports TRBD2, a call that lacks DNA to check it against. CDR1 and CDR2 from the germline V gene are MDHEN and SYDVKM. The CDR3 loop spans 19 amino acids. CDR3: CASSPRGLAGVSFTGELFF. The entire variable domain, with the rest obtained from reference TRBV28 and TRBJ2-2, is as follows: DVKVTQSSRYLVKRTGEKVFLECVQDMDHENMFWYRQDPGLGLRLIYFSYDVKMKEKGDIPEGYSVSREKKERFSLILESASTNQTSMYLCASSPRGLAGVSFTGELFFGEGSRLTVL.

The chain links TRBV6-5 to TRBJ1-1. This CDR3 spans 14 amino acids. Germline values: CDR1 MNHEY, CDR2 SVGAGI. The CDR3 loop reads CASSFEGGYTEAFF.

According to its frequency, this clonotype is medium-sized. J is TRBJ2-2 and V is TRBV28; the TCRdb call, TRBD2, lacks DNA for checking. The CDR3 is 16 amino acids. In germline, CDR1 is MDHEN, CDR2 SYDVKM. The CDR3 region is CASSFEGPANTGELFF. The variable domain in full, completed from reference TRBV28 and TRBJ2-2, reads DVKVTQSSRYLVKRTGEKVFLECVQDMDHENMFWYRQDPGLGLRLIYFSYDVKMKEKGDIPEGYSVSREKKERFSLILESASTNQTSMYLCASSFEGPANTGELFFGEGSRLTVL.

By frequency, this clonotype registers medium-sized. The chain links TRBV5-1 to TRBJ2-1. CDR3 length: 13 amino acids. Germline V gene lookup returns CDR1 SGHRS and CDR2 YFSETQ. CDR3 in amino acids: CASSLGDYNEQFF.

The gene calls are TRBV5-5 and TRBJ2-1. Germline lookup yields CDR1 SGHKS and CDR2 YYEKEE (reference sequence). CDR3 length: 13 residues. The CDR3 reads CASSLALSNEQFF.

This clonotype shows up as medium-sized (0.01 to 0.1%) by frequency. The V call is TRBV7-9, the J call TRBJ2-1; TCRdb calls TRBD1, which cannot be checked without DNA. Germline values: CDR1 SEHNR, CDR2 FQNEAQ (reference sequence). This CDR3 spans 12 amino acids. The CDR3 reads CASSWDLNEQFF. The entire variable domain, with the rest obtained from reference TRBV7-9 and TRBJ2-1, is as follows: DTGVSQNPRHKITKRGQNVTFRCDPISEHNRLYWYRQTLGQGPEFLTYFQNEAQLEKSRLLSDRFSAERPKGSFSTLEIQRTEQGDSAMYLCASSWDLNEQFFGPGTRLTVL.

V and J are TRBV7-6 and TRBJ2-7. This CDR3 contains 14 residues. Germline CDR1 reads SGHVS; CDR2 reads FNYEAQ. The CDR3 is CASSLGVGSYEQYF.

The gene calls are TRBV28 and TRBJ2-1. The CDR3 has 11 residues. Germline V CDR1 and CDR2: MDHEN, SYDVKM. The CDR3 loop reads CASSFLLEQFF. Full variable domain (remainder filled in from reference TRBV28 and TRBJ2-1): DVKVTQSSRYLVKRTGEKVFLECVQDMDHENMFWYRQDPGLGLRLIYFSYDVKMKEKGDIPEGYSVSREKKERFSLILESASTNQTSMYLCASSFLLEQFFGPGTRLTVL.

Measured by frequency, this clonotype is medium-sized. The V gene is TRBV5-1, the J gene TRBJ2-2. The length of the CDR3 is 13 residues. CDR1 and CDR2 from the germline V gene are SGHRS and YFSETQ. This chain's CDR3 is CASSLVGTGELFF.

The V call is TRBV3-1, the J call TRBJ1-2. The CDR3 sequence is 14 residues long. CDR1 is LGHDT and CDR2 is YNNKEL in the germline V gene (reference sequence). CDR3 protein: CASTQGSALSGYTF.

The chain combines TRBV9 with TRBJ2-1; the TCRdb D gene call, TRBD2, has no DNA to confirm it. The CDR3 has 15 amino acids. The V gene's germline CDR1 is SGDLS and CDR2 YYNGEE. This CDR3 reads CASSVELAGPREQFF.

The chain recombines TRBV3-1 with TRBJ2-5; TCRdb's D call of TRBD2 is untestable without DNA. CDR1 LGHDT and CDR2 YNNKEL come from the germline V gene (reference sequence). The CDR3 has 14 amino acids. CDR3 region: CASSERGGQETQYF.

This sequence joins TRBV3-1 and TRBJ2-2; TCRdb calls TRBD2, which cannot be checked without DNA. Germline V gene sequence: CDR1 LGHDT, CDR2 YNNKEL (reference sequence). The CDR3 spans 18 residues. The CDR3 spells CASSQDERQSPSTGELFF.

This chain joins TRBV20-1 and TRBJ1-5; the D call from TCRdb, TRBD1, cannot be confirmed without DNA. Germline CDR1 and CDR2: DFQATT and SNEGSKA (reference sequence). The CDR3 covers 15 residues. CDR3 sequence reads: CSARESRTGGQPQHF.

The chain has TRBV12-3 or TRBV12-4 and TRBJ2-1; TCRdb selects TRBD2, and the lack of DNA leaves this call unchecked. The length of the CDR3 is 15 residues. The CDR3 reads CASRLTSGGAGEQFF.

The rearrangement joins TRBV12-3 or TRBV12-4 to TRBJ2-1. The CDR3 extends over 13 amino acids. This CDR3 reads CASSLSPYNEQFF.

The genes are TRBV27 and TRBJ2-7; TCRdb lists TRBD1, though no DNA is available to test this call. The CDR3 is 13 amino acids. Germline assignment: CDR1 MNHEY and CDR2 SMNVEV (reference sequence). The CDR3 spells CASSDRRTYEQYF.

The V and J genes are TRBV7-9 and TRBJ2-5; TCRdb reports TRBD2, a call that lacks DNA to check it against. Germline-derived CDR1 and CDR2 are SEHNR and FQNEAQ (reference sequence). CDR3 size: 14 residues. CDR3 in amino acids: CASSPPELQETQYF.

The chain recombines TRBV5-1 with TRBJ2-3; TCRdb calls TRBD2, which cannot be checked without DNA. The CDR3 runs 17 residues. Per the germline V gene, CDR1 is SGHRS and CDR2 is YFSETQ. The CDR3: CASSLGLATMGADTQYF. Complete variable domain (other parts from reference TRBV5-1 and TRBJ2-3): KAGVTQTPRYLIKTRGQQVTLSCSPISGHRSVSWYQQTPGQGLQFLFEYFSETQRNKGNFPGRFSGRQFSNSRSEMNVSTLELGDSALYLCASSLGLATMGADTQYFGPGTRLTVL.

V gene TRBV3-1 combines with J gene TRBJ2-3; absent DNA, TCRdb's TRBD2 call cannot be checked. The germline gives CDR1 LGHDT, CDR2 YNNKEL (reference sequence). The CDR3 extends over 18 amino acids. The CDR3 protein is CASSQDSSGVTSTDTQYF.

The chain employs TRBV25-1 and TRBJ2-3; TCRdb's D call, TRBD2, is unchecked because there is no DNA. The germline gives CDR1 MGHDK, CDR2 SYGVNS. The CDR3 sequence is 13 residues long. CDR3 residues: CASSPAVPDTQYF. Full variable domain (rest looked up from reference TRBV25-1 and TRBJ2-3): EADIYQTPRYLVIGTGKKITLECSQTMGHDKMYWYQQDPGMELHLIHYSYGVNSTEKGDLSSESTVSRIRTEHFPLTLESARPSHTSQYLCASSPAVPDTQYFGPGTRLTVL.

The rearrangement uses TRBV7-8 and TRBJ2-1. From germline, CDR1 is SGHVS and CDR2 FQNEAQ. The CDR3 totals 13 residues. CDR3 sequence reads: CASSLNLNNEQFF.

This clonotype ranks as medium-sized in terms of frequency. The chain recombines TRBV10-1 with TRBJ2-3; the TCRdb call, TRBD2, lacks DNA for checking. The length of the CDR3 is 16 residues. Germline CDR1 WNHNN, CDR2 SYGVQD (reference sequence). CDR3 residues: CASSESLAGGTDTQYF.

The J gene is TRBJ2-7, the V gene TRBV7-2; lacking DNA, the TRBD1 call made by TCRdb goes unchecked. The CDR3 has 14 residues. Germline lookup yields CDR1 SGHTA and CDR2 FQGNSA. This chain's CDR3 is CASSSGAGPYEQYF.

V gene TRBV20-1 combines with J gene TRBJ2-3. CDR1 is DFQATT and CDR2 is SNEGSKA in the germline V gene (reference sequence). This CDR3 spans 15 amino acids. The CDR3 loop reads CSAGSLAGSTDTQYF.